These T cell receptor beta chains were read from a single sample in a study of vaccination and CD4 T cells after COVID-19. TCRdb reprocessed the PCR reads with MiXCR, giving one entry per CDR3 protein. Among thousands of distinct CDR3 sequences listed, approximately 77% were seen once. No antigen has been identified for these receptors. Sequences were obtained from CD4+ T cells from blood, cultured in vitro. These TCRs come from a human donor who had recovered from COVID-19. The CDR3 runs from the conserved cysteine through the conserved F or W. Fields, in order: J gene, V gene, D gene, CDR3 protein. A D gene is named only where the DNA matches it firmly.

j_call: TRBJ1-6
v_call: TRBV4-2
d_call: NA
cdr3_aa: CASSQDRFYNSPLHF

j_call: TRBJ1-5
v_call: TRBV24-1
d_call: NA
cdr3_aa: CATRGHSNQPQHF

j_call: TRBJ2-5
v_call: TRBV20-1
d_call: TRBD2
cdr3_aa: CSARGLAGVGGQTQYF

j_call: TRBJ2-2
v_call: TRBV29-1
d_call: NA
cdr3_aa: CSVGHETGELFF

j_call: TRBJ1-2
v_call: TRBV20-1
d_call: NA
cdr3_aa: CSAVLNYGYTF

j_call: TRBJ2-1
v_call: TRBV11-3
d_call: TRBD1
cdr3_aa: CASSQRGTGGYGEQFF

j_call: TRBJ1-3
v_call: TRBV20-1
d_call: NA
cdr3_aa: CSALQGVSAGNTIYF

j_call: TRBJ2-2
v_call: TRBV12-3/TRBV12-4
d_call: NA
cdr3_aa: CASTDRGYTGELFF

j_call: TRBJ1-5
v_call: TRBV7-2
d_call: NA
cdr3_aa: CASSFGRAGYSNQPQHF

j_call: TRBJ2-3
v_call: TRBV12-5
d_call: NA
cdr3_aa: CASGLYGGATDTQYF

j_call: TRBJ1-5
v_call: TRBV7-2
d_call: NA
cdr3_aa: CASSILGSNQPQHF

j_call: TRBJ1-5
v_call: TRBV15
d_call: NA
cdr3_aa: CATSSLAGGGQPQHF

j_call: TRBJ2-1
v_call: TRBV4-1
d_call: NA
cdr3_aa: CASSQERGRSYNEQFF

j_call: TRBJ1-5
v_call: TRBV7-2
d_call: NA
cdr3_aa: CASSTRGGQPQHF

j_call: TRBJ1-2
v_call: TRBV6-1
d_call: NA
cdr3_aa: CASSEALGGQSLPDYGYTF

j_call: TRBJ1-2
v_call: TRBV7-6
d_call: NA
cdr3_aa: CASSFTQKGDGYTF

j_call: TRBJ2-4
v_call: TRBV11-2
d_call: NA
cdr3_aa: CASSPSGDSQTQYF

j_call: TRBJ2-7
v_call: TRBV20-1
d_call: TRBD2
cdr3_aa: CSARDVGSGRGRGEQYF

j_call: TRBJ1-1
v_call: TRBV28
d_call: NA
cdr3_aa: CASSLIGGAGNTEAFF

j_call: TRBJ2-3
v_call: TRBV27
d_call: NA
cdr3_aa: CASSLKGPYSSYTDTQYF

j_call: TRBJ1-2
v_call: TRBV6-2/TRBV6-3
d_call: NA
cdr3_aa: CASSQQRGLGYGYTF

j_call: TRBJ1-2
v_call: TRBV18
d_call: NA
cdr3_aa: CASSEGLPPIVGYTF

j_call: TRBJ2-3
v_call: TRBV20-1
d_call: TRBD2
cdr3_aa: CSASILAGGFTDTQYF

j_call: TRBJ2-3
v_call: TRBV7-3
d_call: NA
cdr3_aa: CASSSDGGRTDTQYF

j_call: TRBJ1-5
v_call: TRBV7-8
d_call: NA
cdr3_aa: CASSLGVYDSNQPQHF

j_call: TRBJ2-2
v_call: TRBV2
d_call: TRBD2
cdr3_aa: CASSLAGGPNGELFF

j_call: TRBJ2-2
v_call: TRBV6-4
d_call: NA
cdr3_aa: CASSEVANTGELFF

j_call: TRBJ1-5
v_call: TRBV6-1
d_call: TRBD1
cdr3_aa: CASRPQGVQPQHF

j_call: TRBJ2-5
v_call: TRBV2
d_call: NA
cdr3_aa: CASTRGQETQYF

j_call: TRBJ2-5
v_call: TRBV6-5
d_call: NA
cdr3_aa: CASSYGQETQYF

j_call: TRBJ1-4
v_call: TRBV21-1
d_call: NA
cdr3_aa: CASSTWDVSNEKLFF

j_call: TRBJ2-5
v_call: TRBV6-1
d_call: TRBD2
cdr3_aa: CASSRGVGYQETQYF

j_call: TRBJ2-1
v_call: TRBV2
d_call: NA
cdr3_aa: CASISVQGGKNEQFF

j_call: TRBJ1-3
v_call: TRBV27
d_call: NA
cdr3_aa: CASSLTGGNTIYF

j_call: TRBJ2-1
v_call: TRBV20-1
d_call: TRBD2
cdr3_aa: CSAHKGASGRHEQFF

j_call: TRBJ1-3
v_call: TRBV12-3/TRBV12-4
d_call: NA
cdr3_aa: CASSYRVSSGNTIYF

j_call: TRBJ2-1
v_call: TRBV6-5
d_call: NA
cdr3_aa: CASSDSKGAPNEQFF

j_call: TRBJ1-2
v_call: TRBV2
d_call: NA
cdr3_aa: CASSDSQGRGYTF

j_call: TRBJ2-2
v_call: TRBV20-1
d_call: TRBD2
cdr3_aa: CSARNSGGAGELFF

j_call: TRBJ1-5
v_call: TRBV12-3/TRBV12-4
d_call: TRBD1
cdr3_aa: CASSPTGVVDQPQHF

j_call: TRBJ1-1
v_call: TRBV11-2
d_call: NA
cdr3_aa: CASSLGLQANTEAFF

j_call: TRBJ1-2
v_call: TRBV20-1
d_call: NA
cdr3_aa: CSAGDRTGYTF

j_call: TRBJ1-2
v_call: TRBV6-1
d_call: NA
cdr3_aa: CASSVPDRTVALYGYTF

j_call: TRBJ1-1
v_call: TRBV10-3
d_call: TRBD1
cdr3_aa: CAIRDRGPNTEAFF

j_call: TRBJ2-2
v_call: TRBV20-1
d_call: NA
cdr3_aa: CSARDSRKNTGELFF

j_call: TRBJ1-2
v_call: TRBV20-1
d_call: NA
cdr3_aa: CSGGQGADGYTF

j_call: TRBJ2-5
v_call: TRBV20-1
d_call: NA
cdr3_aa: CSARDPREETQYF

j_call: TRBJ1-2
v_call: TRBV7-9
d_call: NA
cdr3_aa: CASSFDDRPGGGYTF

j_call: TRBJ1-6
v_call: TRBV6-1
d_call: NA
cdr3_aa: CATKPDSGHNSPLHF

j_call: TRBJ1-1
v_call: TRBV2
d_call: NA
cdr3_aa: CASRPPSGNTEAFF

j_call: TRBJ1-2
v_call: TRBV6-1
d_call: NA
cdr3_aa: CASTTTGGGGINYGYTF

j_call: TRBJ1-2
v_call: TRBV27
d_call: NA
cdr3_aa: CASRFRQATTYGYTF

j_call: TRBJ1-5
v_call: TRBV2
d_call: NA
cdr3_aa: CASRKERNQPQHF

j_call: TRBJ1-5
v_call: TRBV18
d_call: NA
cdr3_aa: CASSGRPRDQPQHF

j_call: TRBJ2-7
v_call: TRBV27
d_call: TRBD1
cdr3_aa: CASSKQTGGGAYEQYF

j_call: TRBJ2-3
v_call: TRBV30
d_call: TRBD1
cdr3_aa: CAWGKGQGAADTQYF

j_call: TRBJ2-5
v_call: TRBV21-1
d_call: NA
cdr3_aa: CASSSNRDSKETQYF

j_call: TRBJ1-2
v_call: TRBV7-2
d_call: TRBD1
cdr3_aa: CASSLWGPRQGMAYGYTF

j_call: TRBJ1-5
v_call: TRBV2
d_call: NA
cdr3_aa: CASSGTRINQPQHF